One sample yielded the 21 T cell receptor beta chains listed below, sequenced in a study of response to subunit inactivated influenza vaccine. Each CDR3 protein gets one entry after TCRdb re-called the RT-PCR reads with MiXCR. Counted here are roughly 620,000 distinct CDR3 sequences, approximately 11% occurring once; the ten biggest clones make up 9.5% to 11%. In addition, the sample was reused for a study of T cells expressing NK-cell markers. According to that study: 5'RACE template switching built TCR beta cDNA with unique molecular identifiers.

Source: PBMCs from blood, taken on the day of vaccination. The receptors originated from a man aged 45-65 years who received an inactivated influenza vaccine.

The chain combines TRBV4-3 with TRBJ1-1; D is unresolved. The CDR3 runs 14 residues. Germline V gene lookup returns CDR1 LGHNA and CDR2 YSLEER. V dropped 0 bases and J dropped 11 bases, with 16 bases sitting between them. The CDR3: CASSQDRHLPEAFF. CDR3 in DNA: TGCGCCAGCAGCCAAGATCGTCACCTGCCGGAGGCTTTCTTT.

This clonotype was detected many times. This sequence joins TRBV6-1 and TRBJ2-2, with 8 bases aligning to TRBD2. Germline V lookup: CDR1 MNHNS, CDR2 SASEGT. The CDR3 length is 14 residues. V shed 3 bases, J shed 4 bases, and the junction held 1 base outside the gene matches. The CDR3 sequence: CASSDLAGTGELFF. CDR3 nucleotides: TGTGCCAGCAGTGACCTAGCGGGCACCGGGGAGCTGTTTTTT.

CDR3 amino acids: CSARGQYQETQYF. CDR3 coding DNA: TGCAGTGCTAGAGGGCAGTACCAAGAGACCCAGTACTTC. The chain links TRBV20-1 to TRBJ2-5; no definite D call. The CDR3 spans 13 residues. Trimming removed 1 base from V and 0 bases from J, with 6 bases in between. Germline-derived CDR1 and CDR2 are DFQATT and SNEGSKA (reference sequence).

This clonotype appeared a few times. The rearrangement links TRBV7-9 to TRBJ1-1, with 10 bases matching TRBD1. Germline CDR1 is SEHNR and CDR2 is FQNEAQ (reference sequence). The CDR3 has 14 residues. With V trimmed by 4 bases and J by 5 bases, 4 bases remained unmatched. CDR3 DNA sequence: TGTGCCAGCAGCTCTGGGACAGGGGAGACTGAAGCTTTCTTT. Translating gives CASSSGTGETEAFF.

The chain carries TRBV12-3 or TRBV12-4 and TRBJ2-2, with 13 positions matching TRBD2. J lost 7 bases, V lost 6 bases, and 8 bases had no gene match. The CDR3 is 16 amino acids. CDR3 DNA: TGTGCCAGCAGCTCCGGACTAGCGGGAGTTAACGGGGAGCTGTTTTTT. This gives the protein CASSSGLAGVNGELFF.

Concerning this clonotype: An end of the junction does not agree with germline; a read error may underlie this. The chain is built from TRBV2 and TRBJ1-2, with a weak D call TRBD1 (6 bases). This CDR3 comprises 14 residues. Germline CDR1 reads SNHLY; CDR2 reads FYNNEI. The CDR3 DNA follows: TGTGCTAGCACTCAACAGGGTTCTAACTATGGCTACACCTTC. Translating gives CASTQQGSNYGYTF.

The chain employs TRBV15 and TRBJ2-7; TRBD2 aligns across 7 bases. J gave up 5 bases and V 5 bases, and 9 bases lay outside the gene matches. The CDR3 is 14 residues long. Germline V gene sequence: CDR1 LNHNV, CDR2 YYDKDF (reference sequence). This CDR3 reads CATSQTSYRDEQYF. In DNA, the CDR3 is TGTGCCACCAGCCAGACTAGCTATCGGGACGAGCAGTACTTC. Full variable domain (remainder filled in from reference TRBV15 and TRBJ2-7): DAMVIQNPRYQVTQFGKPVTLSCSQTLNHNVMYWYQQKSSQAPKLLFHYYDKDFNNEADTPDNFQSRRPNTSFCFLDIRSPGLGDTAMYLCATSQTSYRDEQYFGPGTRLTVT.

This clonotype was detected only a few times. V usage is TRBV15 and J usage is TRBJ2-2; maybe TRBD2 (5 bases). The length of the CDR3 is 16 residues. Trimming took 0 bases from V and 4 from J, leaving 12 bases between them. The germline V gene has CDR1 LNHNV and CDR2 YYDKDF (reference sequence). CDR3 in amino acids: CATSRDVGGPTGELFF. The CDR3 DNA reads TGTGCCACCAGCAGAGATGTTGGCGGGCCCACCGGGGAGCTGTTTTTT.

The J gene is TRBJ2-3, the V gene TRBV5-1; 8 nucleotides agree with TRBD1. The V gene end was trimmed by 4 bases and the J gene end by 4 bases; junction bases not matched to a gene: 11. Germline CDR1 reads SGHRS; CDR2 reads YFSETQ. The CDR3 runs 16 residues. The CDR3 region is CASSQATGGRADTQYF. For the CDR3, the DNA is TGCGCCAGCAGCCAAGCCACAGGGGGACGCGCAGATACGCAGTATTTT. The whole variable domain, filled in from reference TRBV5-1 and TRBJ2-3, reads KAGVTQTPRYLIKTRGQQVTLSCSPISGHRSVSWYQQTPGQGLQFLFEYFSETQRNKGNFPGRFSGRQFSNSRSEMNVSTLELGDSALYLCASSQATGGRADTQYFGPGTRLTVL.

CDR3 residues: CASVAYEQYF. The CDR3 bases are TGTGCCAGCGTAGCCTACGAGCAGTACTTC. The chain is built from TRBV2 and TRBJ2-7, with unresolved D. The CDR3 covers 10 residues. With 8 bases removed from V and 2 bases from J, the gap between germline ends came to 4 bases. CDR1 is SNHLY, CDR2 FYNNEI, per germline.

This clonotype was observed a handful of times. The chain has TRBV10-3 and TRBJ2-5, with 9 bases lining up with TRBD1. The CDR3 extends over 19 amino acids. The V gene end was trimmed by 2 bases and the J gene end by 4 bases; junction bases not matched to a gene: 17. Germline loops: CDR1 ENHRY, CDR2 SYGVKD. This CDR3 reads CAISEAFTGQGSRGETQYF. CDR3 nucleotide sequence: TGTGCCATCAGTGAGGCGTTTACGGGACAGGGTTCCAGAGGAGAGACCCAGTACTTC.

This clonotype was detected a few times. The V and J genes are TRBV5-1 and TRBJ1-1; D is possibly TRBD1 (5 bases). CDR3 length: 15 residues. Germline values: CDR1 SGHRS, CDR2 YFSETQ. Trimming stripped 2 bases from V and 0 bases from J, with 11 bases between. The CDR3 region is CASSFGTGMNTEAFF. CDR3 coding DNA: TGCGCCAGCAGCTTCGGGACCGGGATGAACACTGAAGCTTTCTTT.

This clonotype was detected ten times or more. V usage is TRBV6-5 and J usage is TRBJ2-2, with D possibly TRBD2 on 6 matching bases. Germline lookup yields CDR1 MNHEY and CDR2 SVGAGI. Trimming removed 2 bases at V and 6 bases at J, with 16 bases between. The CDR3 contains 16 residues. This chain's CDR3 is CASSYTGTPPAGELFF. Written as DNA, the CDR3 is TGTGCCAGCAGTTACACCGGGACTCCCCCAGCCGGGGAGCTGTTTTTT.

This clonotype was seen more than once but under ten times. CDR3 in amino acids: CASSQVLGVRRSNNIQYF. The CDR3 nucleotides are TGCGCCAGCAGCCAAGTCCTGGGGGTACGAAGATCAAACAACATTCAGTACTTC. The V call is TRBV4-3, the J call TRBJ2-4; D possibly matches TRBD1 or TRBD2 (5 bases each). Germline CDR1 is LGHNA and CDR2 is YSLEER. Trimming took off 1 base at V and 7 bases at J, with 23 bases between the two ends. The CDR3 contains 18 residues.

This clonotype has only a few counts. The chain carries TRBV7-9 and TRBJ2-2; tentative D call: TRBD2 (6 bases). The CDR3 is 16 residues long. Germline CDR1 SEHNR, CDR2 FQNEAQ (reference sequence). Trimming shortened V by 5 bases and J by 5 bases, and 18 bases separated the two germline ends. The CDR3 loop is CASSPRGRGETGELFF. The CDR3 bases are TGTGCCAGCAGCCCCCGGGGGAGAGGGGAAACCGGGGAGCTGTTTTTT.

This clonotype was seen at least ten times. V and J are TRBV7-9 and TRBJ2-3; TRBD1 is a possible D gene (5 bases). Germline V lookup: CDR1 SEHNR, CDR2 FQNEAQ (reference sequence). V was trimmed by 2 bases and J by 1 base, leaving 10 bases between them. The CDR3 spans 15 residues. The CDR3 coding sequence is TGTGCCAGCAGCTTAAGGGCAGGGCGCACAGATACGCAGTATTTT. Translation: CASSLRAGRTDTQYF.

This clonotype was picked up a small number of times. This chain uses TRBV5-1 with TRBJ2-2; TRBD2 agrees at 10 bases. Germline-derived CDR1 and CDR2 are SGHRS and YFSETQ. The CDR3 sequence is 18 residues long. The J segment lost 5 bases and the V segment lost 0 bases, leaving 10 bases of the junction unmatched. CDR3 region: CASSLAPPSGRFTGELFF. The DNA of the CDR3 is TGCGCCAGCAGCTTGGCCCCCCCTAGCGGGAGATTTACCGGGGAGCTGTTTTTT.

This chain connects TRBV9 to TRBJ2-3, with D maybe TRBD2 (6 bases). Trimming took 4 bases from V and 2 from J, leaving 17 bases between them. Germline V CDR1 and CDR2: SGDLS, YYNGEE. CDR3 length: 16 amino acids. In DNA form, the CDR3 reads TGTGCCAGCAGCCTGTCGGGAGTGAGGTACACAGATACGCAGTATTTT. Protein sequence: CASSLSGVRYTDTQYF. Full variable domain (rest looked up from reference TRBV9 and TRBJ2-3): DSGVTQTPKHLITATGQRVTLRCSPRSGDLSVYWYQQSLDQGLQFLIQYYNGEERAKGNILERFSAQQFPDLHSELNLSSLELGDSALYFCASSLSGVRYTDTQYFGPGTRLTVL.

The chain has TRBV20-1 and TRBJ2-1; the match to TRBD1 covers 8 bases. Germline V gene sequence: CDR1 DFQATT, CDR2 SNEGSKA (reference sequence). V was clipped by 5 bases and J by 9 bases; unmatched bases: 9. This CDR3 region has 13 residues. CDR3 nucleotide sequence: TGCAGTGCTCAGATCCCCGGACAGGGTGAGCAGTTCTTC. Its translation: CSAQIPGQGEQFF.

This clonotype was detected only a few times. The rearrangement joins TRBV12-3 or TRBV12-4 to TRBJ2-7, with TRBD2 matching 7 bases. The CDR3 is made up of 17 amino acids. Trimming cost V 5 bases and J 7 bases; bases outside gene matches: 20. CDR3 protein: CASSPPVGVGGYGEQYF. In DNA form, the CDR3 reads TGTGCCAGCAGTCCACCGGTCGGGGTCGGGGGGTATGGTGAGCAGTACTTC.

There are a few counts of this clonotype. V gene TRBV6-6 combines with J gene TRBJ1-1; D not certain. Germline CDR1 is MNHNY and CDR2 is SVGAGI (reference sequence). CDR3 length: 13 amino acids. V was trimmed by 10 bases and J by 0 bases, leaving 12 bases between them. The CDR3 bases are TGTGCCACCGGTCCCCATTTGAACACTGAAGCTTTCTTT. Translated: CATGPHLNTEAFF.